The rows below give T cell receptor beta chains drawn from one sample of a study of T cell responses to AZD1222 COVID-19 vaccine. Data came from immunoSEQ multiplex PCR; TCRdb stores just in-frame clones and leaves some out. The profile covers tens of thousands of clones, with roughly 90% appearing a single time and less than 2% taken by the ten largest. Material: peripheral blood, obtained on day 0 of AZD1222 vaccination. Source of these receptors: an adult in good health. Both conserved end residues are part of each CDR3. The D gene is left open where the match is weak. Only some rows state a clone size, as once, few, many or a class for expanded clones.

d_call j_call clone_size v_call cdr3_nt cdr3_aa
. TRBJ1-5 once TRBV21-1 TGTGCCAGCAGCCGCGGGACAGTCTATAGCAATCAGCCCCAGCATTTT CASSRGTVYSNQPQHF
. TRBJ1-3 . TRBV7-9 TGTGCCAGCAGCTACGGGACGTACTCTGGAAACACCATATATTTT CASSYGTYSGNTIYF
. TRBJ2-7 . TRBV5-1 TGCGCCAGCAGCTTACCCGGGACCTCGGGCGAGCAGTACTTC CASSLPGTSGEQYF
TRBD1 TRBJ1-5 . TRBV19 TGTGCCAGTAGTGTTTTCGGGACAGGGGGCAATCAGCCCCAGCATTTT CASSVFGTGGNQPQHF
. TRBJ1-2 . TRBV6-5 TGTGCCAGCACGGCTACGCCGGGCTATGGCTACACCTTC CASTATPGYGYTF
TRBD2 TRBJ2-1 . TRBV27 TGTGCCAGCAGTGACACCTTTGTAGCGGGAGGTGTCAATGAGCAGTTCTTC CASSDTFVAGGVNEQFF
. TRBJ2-1 . TRBV5-1 TGCGCCAGCACAGGGGCCCCCACCTACAATGAGCAGTTCTTC CASTGAPTYNEQFF
TRBD1 TRBJ1-5 . TRBV30 TGTGCCTGGGGGACAGGGGGCCAGCCCCAGCATTTT CAWGTGGQPQHF
. TRBJ1-4 . TRBV6-1 TGTGCCAGCAGTGAAAGGGTGGCGCCTAATGAAAAACTGTTTTTT CASSERVAPNEKLFF
. TRBJ2-2 . TRBV4-1 TGCGCCAGCAGCCATTCTGAGAGTTGGAACACCGGGGAGCTGTTTTTT CASSHSESWNTGELFF
TRBD2 TRBJ2-5 . TRBV18 TGTGCCAGCTCACCAGCTAGCGGGACCCAAGAGACCCAGTACTTC CASSPASGTQETQYF
. TRBJ2-1 . TRBV7-3 TGTGCCAGCAGCTTAGGAGGAACAGGGAAGGATGAGCAGTTCTTC CASSLGGTGKDEQFF
. TRBJ2-3 . TRBV28 TGTGCCAGCAGGCTGCAGGGGGCGGGAGGGCCGAATACGCAGTATTTT CASRLQGAGGPNTQYF